This T cell receptor (beta chain) was identified in a study of cytomegalovirus exposure and HLA in healthy donors. Primers: 60 Vbeta forward and 13 Jbeta reverse. Original handling: Later reanalysis found 75 million to 100 million unique TCR beta chains, 10 million to 12 million of them shared. Libraries were prepared by immunoSEQ multiplex PCR; TCRdb keeps only in-frame clonotypes and omits some of them. D and trimming come from the DNA, and the V and J calls and clone size come from that table. The sample shows 200,000 to 250,000 clones, around four fifths of them seen only once. The CDR3 totals 15 residues. Germline CDR1 SGDLS, CDR2 YYNGEE. J lost 5 bases, V lost 0 bases, and 7 bases had no gene match.

What was sequenced was PBMCs. The origin of this receptor is a woman between 40 and 55 years old in good health and CMV-seronegative. The J gene is TRBJ1-1, the V gene TRBV9, with 7 bases aligning to TRBD1. This CDR3 reads CASSVDHRGGTEAFF. In DNA, the CDR3 is TGTGCCAGCAGCGTAGATCACAGGGGAGGAACTGAAGCTTTCTTT.